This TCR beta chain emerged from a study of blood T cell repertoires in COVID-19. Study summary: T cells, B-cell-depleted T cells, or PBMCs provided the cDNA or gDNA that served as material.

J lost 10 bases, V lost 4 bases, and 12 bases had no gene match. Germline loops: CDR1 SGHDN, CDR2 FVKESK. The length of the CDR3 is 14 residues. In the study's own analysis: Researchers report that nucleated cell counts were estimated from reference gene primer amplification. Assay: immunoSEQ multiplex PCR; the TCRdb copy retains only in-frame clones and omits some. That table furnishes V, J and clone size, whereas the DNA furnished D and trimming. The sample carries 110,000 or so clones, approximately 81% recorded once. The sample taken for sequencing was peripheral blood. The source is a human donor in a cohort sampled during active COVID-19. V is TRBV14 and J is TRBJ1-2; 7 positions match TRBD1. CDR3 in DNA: TGTGCCAGCAGCCTTACCGGGACAGCACGACACTACACCTTC. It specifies CASSLTGTARHYTF.